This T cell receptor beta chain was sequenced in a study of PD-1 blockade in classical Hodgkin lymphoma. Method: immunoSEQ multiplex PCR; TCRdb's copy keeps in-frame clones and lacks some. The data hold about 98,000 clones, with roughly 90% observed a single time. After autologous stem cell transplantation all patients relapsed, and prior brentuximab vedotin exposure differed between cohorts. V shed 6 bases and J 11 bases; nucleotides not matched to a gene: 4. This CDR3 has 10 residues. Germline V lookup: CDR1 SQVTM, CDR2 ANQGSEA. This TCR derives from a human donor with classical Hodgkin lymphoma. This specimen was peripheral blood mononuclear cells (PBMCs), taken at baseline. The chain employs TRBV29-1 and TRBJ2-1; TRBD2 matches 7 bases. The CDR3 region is CSVETSQQFF. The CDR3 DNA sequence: TGCAGCGTGGAGACTAGCCAGCAGTTCTTC.